The clone carrying this TCR beta chain has a count of ten or more. The data derive from a study of read filtering for tumor transcriptome and immune sequencing. At the level of the study: The cohort had some 16 men and approximately 14 women aged roughly 40 to 80, mean about 72 years. R-ISS stage counts were 8 for I, about 15 for II, 7 for III. DNase treatment preceded whole-transcriptome library preparation.

The library was built from about 400 ng RNA with molecular barcoded adaptors for alpha/delta and beta/gamma chains. MiXCR, applied by TCRdb to the reads, yields one record per CDR3 protein. The top ten hold around 15% of the sample, which has over 50,000 distinct CDR3 sequences, around 18% seen once. Trimming stripped 4 bases from V and 4 bases from J, with 9 bases between. CDR1 is SQVTM, CDR2 ANQGSEA, per germline. The CDR3 extends over 12 amino acids. The chain combines TRBV29-1 with TRBJ2-3; D ambiguous. Sequenced sample: a population of CD138-negative cells sorted from bone marrow. The TCR comes from a donor over 35 with multiple myeloma. CDR3 bases: TGCAGCGTTGGTTCAGCGCCAGATACGCAGTATTTT. It is translated as CSVGSAPDTQYF.